The entry below describes one TCR beta chain. Its matching antigen is unknown. The PCR contained 60 Vbeta and 13 Jbeta primers. TCRdb's table, derived via immunoSEQ multiplex PCR, lists solely in-frame clones and lacks some. The table lists about 72,000 clones, roughly four fifths of them singletons, with about 6.8% in the top ten. The data were obtained in a study of cytomegalovirus exposure and HLA in healthy donors. General observations from the study: Later genetic work tied a missense DCLRE1C variant to beta-chain V and J trimming. Presence/absence analyses supposed approximately even sequencing depth among donors. Rarity marked most TCR sequences, yet some public TCRs occurred in many donors.

This CDR3 has 14 amino acids. Germline V CDR1 and CDR2: MNHNS, SASEGT. The trim removed 6 bases at V and 6 bases at J, leaving 5 bases unmatched. The sample comprised PBMCs. This TCR derives from a human donor in good health. This chain links TRBV6-1 with TRBJ1-4; 9 nucleotides align to TRBD1. In DNA, the CDR3 is TGTGCCAGCAGGACCGGGACAGGGTATGAAAAACTGTTTTTT. Translated, it gives CASRTGTGYEKLFF.